Shown below are 4 T cell receptor beta chains from a single sample sequenced in a study of immune aging and cytomegalovirus after organ transplant. Their cognate antigens are unknown. Cells were captured in microwells, and libraries were made with BD Rhapsody targeted mRNA and AbSeq chemistry. TCRdb reprocessed the single-cell sequencing reads via MiXCR and lists one record per CDR3 protein. In the table there are 20,000 to 25,000 distinct CDR3 sequences, roughly a third of which are singletons. Time point reported: five sample-tagged time points from pre-transplant (day -1) to day 368 post-transplant, pooled. The input for sequencing was CMV peptide-activated CD4+ and CD8+ T cells sorted from blood, taken at five time points, pooled. Subset of the sample: sorted CD8+CD137+ and CD4+CD154+ T cells after less than 15 h CMV IE-1 peptide stimulation. The receptor set was obtained from a female donor who had a heart transplant and CMV viremia.

This clonotype was counted between two and nine times. The chain carries TRBV30 and TRBJ1-1, with 8 bases aligning to TRBD1. Trimming removed 2 bases from V and 5 bases from J; junction bases left unmatched: 4. The CDR3 loop spans 13 amino acids. Germline lookup yields CDR1 GTSNPN and CDR2 SVGIG (reference sequence). The DNA for the CDR3 is TGTGCCTGGAGTTTACAGGGGGGAACTGAAGCTTTCTTT. This gives the protein CAWSLQGGTEAFF. The whole variable domain, remainder taken from reference TRBV30 and TRBJ1-1, is SQTIHQWPATLVQPVGSPLSLECTVEGTSNPNLYWYRQAAGRGLQLLFYSVGIGQISSEVPQNLSASRPQDRQFILSSKKLLLSDSGFYLCAWSLQGGTEAFFGQGTRLTVV.

The chain combines TRBV25-1 with TRBJ2-4; 12 nucleotides agree with TRBD2. Germline V gene data show CDR1 as MGHDK and CDR2 as SYGVNS. This CDR3 spans 16 amino acids. V dropped 3 bases and J dropped 10; count of bases not matched to a gene: 10. CDR3: CASSDPATSGSSIQYF. The CDR3 coding sequence is TGTGCCAGCAGTGATCCGGCGACTAGCGGGAGCTCAATTCAGTACTTC.

The chain uses TRBV6-1 and TRBJ1-5; 9 positions agree with TRBD1. The V and J ends lost 10 bases and 0 bases, in that order; junction bases with no gene match: 7. Germline values: CDR1 MNHNS, CDR2 SASEGT. The CDR3 has 15 residues. This CDR3 is CATQRTGDSNQPQHF. The DNA for the CDR3 is TGTGCCACCCAGAGGACAGGGGATAGCAATCAGCCCCAGCATTTT.

By proportion, this clonotype is medium-sized. The chain combines TRBV6-2 or TRBV6-3 with TRBJ2-5, with D possibly being TRBD1 or TRBD2 (5 bases each). The V gene lost 10 bases and the J gene lost 5 bases, with 14 bases spanning the gap. Per the germline V gene, CDR1 is MNHEY and CDR2 is SVGEGT. This CDR3 is 12 amino acids long. The CDR3 loop is CAIEGLGETQYF. In DNA, the CDR3 is TGTGCCATTGAGGGGTTAGGGGAGACCCAGTACTTC.